This TCR beta chain was found in a study of tumor-infiltrating lymphocytes in localized non-small cell lung cancer. About the study: Some samples were collected after neoadjuvant chemotherapy; smokers, never-smokers and several histologies were included. Tumor tissue and non-adjacent uninvolved lung came from each patient. Findings of the study overall: Available tissue quantity limited TCR sequencing to a patient subset. No T-cell fraction difference was seen between IM1 and IM2 tumors.

Profiling relied on immunoSEQ multiplex PCR, and the TCRdb table lists in-frame clones only, not all of them. The top ten hold about a sixth of the sample, which has over 10,000 clones, about 78% seen once. Details on this clone: Its target is unknown.

Germline values: CDR1 GTSNPN, CDR2 SVGIG (reference sequence). V shed 8 bases and J 2 bases; nucleotides not matched to a gene: 13. The CDR3 covers 17 residues. The sequencing input was uninvolved lung tissue not adjacent to the tumor. The source is a human donor with non-small cell lung cancer. This chain uses TRBV30 with TRBJ2-2, with 11 bases fitting TRBD2. The CDR3 loop is CAGAPLLAGDNTGELFF. CDR3 DNA: TGTGCCGGGGCCCCCCTACTAGCGGGAGACAACACCGGGGAGCTGTTTTTT. The full variable domain, completed using reference TRBV30 and TRBJ2-2, is SQTIHQWPATLVQPVGSPLSLECTVEGTSNPNLYWYRQAAGRGLQLLFYSVGIGQISSEVPQNLSASRPQDRQFILSSKKLLLSDSGFYLCAGAPLLAGDNTGELFFGEGSRLTVL.